Shown below are 13 T cell receptor beta chains from a single sample sequenced in a study of blood T cell repertoires in COVID-19. Method: immunoSEQ multiplex PCR; TCRdb's copy keeps in-frame clones and lacks some. Here the sample spans approximately 240,000 clones, about four fifths being singletons. The sample taken for sequencing was peripheral blood. All receptors come from a woman aged 60 to 75 with acute or convalescent COVID-19.

As for this clone: The sample has other DNA sequences that encode this CDR3 too. The V and J genes are TRBV3-1 (or the pseudogene TRBV3-2) and TRBJ1-3; D remains ambiguous. Deletions cut 3 bases from V and 2 bases from J, with 5 bases between. Germline V gives CDR1 LGHDT, CDR2 YNNKEL (reference sequence). The CDR3 runs 13 residues. CDR3: CASSQQAGNTIYF. The CDR3 nucleotides read TGTGCCAGCAGCCAGCAGGCTGGAAACACCATATATTTT.

The rearrangement joins TRBV5-6 to TRBJ2-7; 7 nucleotides match TRBD1. Germline values: CDR1 SGHDT, CDR2 YYEEEE. CDR3 length: 13 amino acids. V shed 1 base, J shed 5 bases, and the junction held 3 bases outside the gene matches. CDR3 sequence (DNA): TGTGCCAGCAGCTTGACAGGGGCTAACGAGCAGTACTTC. Translated: CASSLTGANEQYF.

This chain connects TRBV7-2 to TRBJ1-1; 7 bases are shared with TRBD1. After removal of 5 bases from V and 8 bases from J, the junction contained 11 bases not matched to a gene. CDR1 is SGHTA and CDR2 is FQGNSA in the germline V gene. The CDR3 sequence is 14 residues long. The CDR3: CASSQVWDRPEAFF. CDR3 in DNA: TGTGCCAGCAGCCAAGTGTGGGACAGACCCGAAGCTTTCTTT.

This clone has only one observation. The same CDR3 arises from other DNA sequences in this sample as well. The chain has TRBV11-2 and TRBJ1-1; possible D gene TRBD1, 5 bases. Germline CDR1 reads SGHAT; CDR2 reads FQNNGV. Trimming took off 2 bases at V and 0 bases at J, with 10 bases between the two ends. This CDR3 spans 15 amino acids. CDR3 in amino acids: CASSLTDSMNTEAFF. The CDR3 DNA is TGTGCCAGCAGCTTAACCGACAGCATGAACACTGAAGCTTTCTTT.

The chain uses TRBV7-2 and TRBJ1-1; no clear D. V was shortened by 5 bases and J by 3 bases, with 7 bases between the two germline ends. The CDR3 has 12 residues. The germline CDR1 and CDR2 sequences are SGHTA and FQGNSA. The CDR3 spells CASSTRDTEAFF. CDR3 DNA sequence: TGTGCCAGCAGCACCCGGGACACTGAAGCTTTCTTT.

This clone was seen only a few times. The V and J genes are TRBV24-1 and TRBJ1-2, with TRBD1 as a possible D gene (5 bases). CDR1 is KGHDR, CDR2 SFDVKD, per germline. CDR3 length: 13 residues. V lost 4 bases and J 3 bases, leaving 8 bases between the germline ends. The chain's CDR3 is CATSEGEYYGYTF. The CDR3 region has the DNA TGTGCCACCAGTGAAGGGGAATACTATGGCTACACCTTC.

V and J are TRBV5-4 and TRBJ2-3; possibly TRBD1 for D (6 bases). Germline values: CDR1 SGHNT, CDR2 YYREEE (reference sequence). Trimming cost V 3 bases and J 4 bases, with 9 bases left between them. CDR3 length equals 13 residues. CDR3 bases: TGTGCCAGCAGCTCAGGGGTGGCAGATACGCAGTATTTT. Amino acid sequence: CASSSGVADTQYF.

The V call is TRBV12-3 or TRBV12-4, the J call TRBJ1-1, with unresolved D. Trimming took 3 bases from V and 8 from J, leaving 7 bases between them. This CDR3 spans 11 amino acids. The CDR3 region is CASSLGFEAFF. For the CDR3, the DNA is TGTGCCAGCAGTTTGGGCTTCGAAGCTTTCTTT.

The chain is built from TRBV27 and TRBJ2-3; 9 bases map to TRBD2. The V segment lost 8 bases and the J segment 2 bases; nucleotides outside the gene matches: 8. Germline CDR1 MNHEY, CDR2 SMNVEV (reference sequence). This CDR3 region has 15 residues. For the CDR3, the DNA is TGTGCCAGCCGTCAAAGCGGGGGGAACACAGATACGCAGTATTTT. Its protein product is CASRQSGGNTDTQYF.

The chain employs TRBV19 and TRBJ2-1; 9 bases map to TRBD1. Unmatched junction bases numbered 8, after V lost 2 bases and J lost 3 bases. This CDR3 is built from 17 residues. CDR1 and CDR2 (germline): LNHDA, SQIVND (reference sequence). CDR3 amino acids: CASSISSGDRVYNEQFF. The CDR3, as DNA: TGTGCCAGTAGTATAAGTTCGGGGGACAGGGTCTACAATGAGCAGTTCTTC.

The chain combines TRBV2 with TRBJ1-3; a weak D match, TRBD1 (6 bases). This CDR3 has 13 amino acids. Per germline, CDR1 SNHLY and CDR2 FYNNEI. V was clipped by 4 bases and J by 5 bases, with 9 bases between them. The CDR3 sequence: CASSADSRNTIYF. In DNA form, the CDR3 reads TGTGCCAGCAGTGCGGACAGCAGAAACACCATATATTTT.

This chain uses TRBV19 with TRBJ1-5, with D tentatively TRBD1 (5 bases). The CDR3 is made up of 15 amino acids. The V gene lost 3 bases and the J gene lost 6 bases, with 15 bases spanning the gap. Germline V gene sequence: CDR1 LNHDA, CDR2 SQIVND (reference sequence). CDR3 residues: CASSILRQNSQPQHF. As DNA, the CDR3 is TGTGCCAGTAGTATCTTACGACAGAACTCTCAGCCCCAGCATTTT.

This chain joins TRBV6-6 and TRBJ1-4; D is ambiguous. Germline CDR1 is MNHNY and CDR2 is SVGAGI (reference sequence). V was trimmed by 5 bases and J by 2 bases, leaving 18 bases between them. The CDR3 covers 17 residues. The chain's CDR3 is CASSRFPRTGTNEKLFF. The CDR3, as DNA: TGTGCCAGCAGTCGGTTCCCCAGGACTGGGACTAATGAAAAACTGTTTTTT.